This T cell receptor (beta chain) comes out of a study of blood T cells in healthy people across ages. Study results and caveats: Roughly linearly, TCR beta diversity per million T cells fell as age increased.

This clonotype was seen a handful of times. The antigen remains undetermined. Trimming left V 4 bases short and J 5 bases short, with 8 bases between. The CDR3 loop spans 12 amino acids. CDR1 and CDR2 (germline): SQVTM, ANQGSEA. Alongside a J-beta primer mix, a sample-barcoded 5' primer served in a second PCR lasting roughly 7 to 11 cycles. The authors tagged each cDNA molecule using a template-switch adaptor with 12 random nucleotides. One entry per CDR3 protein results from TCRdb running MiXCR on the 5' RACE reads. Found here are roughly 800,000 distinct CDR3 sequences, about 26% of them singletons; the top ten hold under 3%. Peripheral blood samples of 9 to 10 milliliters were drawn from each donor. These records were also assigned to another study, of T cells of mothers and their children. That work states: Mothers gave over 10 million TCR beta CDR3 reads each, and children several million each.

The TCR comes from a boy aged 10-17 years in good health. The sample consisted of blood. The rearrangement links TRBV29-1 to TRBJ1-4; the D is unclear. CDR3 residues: CSVVGTNEKLFF. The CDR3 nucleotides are TGCAGCGTTGTCGGAACCAATGAAAAACTGTTTTTT. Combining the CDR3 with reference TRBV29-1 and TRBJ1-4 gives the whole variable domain SAVISQKPSRDICQRGTSLTIQCQVDSQVTMMFWYRQQPGQSLTLIATANQGSEATYESGFVIDKFPISRPNLTFSTLTVSNMSPEDSSIYLCSVVGTNEKLFFGSGTQLSVL.